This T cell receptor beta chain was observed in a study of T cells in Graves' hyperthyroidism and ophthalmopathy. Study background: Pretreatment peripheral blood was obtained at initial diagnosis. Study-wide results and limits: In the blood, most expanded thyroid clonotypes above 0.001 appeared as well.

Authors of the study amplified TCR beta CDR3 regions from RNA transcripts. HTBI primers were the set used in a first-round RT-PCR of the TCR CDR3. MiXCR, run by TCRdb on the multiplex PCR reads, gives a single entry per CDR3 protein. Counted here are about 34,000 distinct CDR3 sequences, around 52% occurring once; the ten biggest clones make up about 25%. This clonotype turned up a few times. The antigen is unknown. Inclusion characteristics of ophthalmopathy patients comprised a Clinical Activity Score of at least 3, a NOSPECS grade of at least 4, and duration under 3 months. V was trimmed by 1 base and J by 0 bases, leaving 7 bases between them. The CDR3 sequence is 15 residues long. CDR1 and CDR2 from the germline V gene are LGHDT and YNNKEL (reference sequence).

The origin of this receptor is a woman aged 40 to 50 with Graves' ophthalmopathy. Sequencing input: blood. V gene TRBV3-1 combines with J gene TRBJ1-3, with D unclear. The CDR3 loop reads CASSQAAGSGNTIYF. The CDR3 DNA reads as TGTGCCAGCAGCCAAGCTGCGGGCTCTGGAAACACCATATATTTT.